The 7 T cell receptor beta chains below all came from one sample that was sequenced in a study of blood T cells in healthy people across ages. The second PCR ran roughly 7 to 12 cycles with a sample-barcoded 5' primer and J-beta primers. TCRdb itself ran the 5' RACE reads through MiXCR, one entry per CDR3 protein. This table holds around 1,700,000 distinct CDR3 sequences, 28% found once. The specimen was blood. Source of these receptors: a woman younger than 45 in good health.

There are a few counts of this clonotype. The chain has TRBV7-2 and TRBJ2-3; maybe TRBD2 (5 bases). This CDR3 has 15 amino acids. V shed 3 bases and J shed 1 base, with 11 bases lying between them. Germline V gene lookup returns CDR1 SGHTA and CDR2 FQGNSA. The CDR3 DNA reads TGTGCCAGCAGCTTGTCTCACGGGGGCACAGATACGCAGTATTTT. Translating gives CASSLSHGGTDTQYF.

Many counts were recorded for this clonotype. The rearrangement uses TRBV28 and TRBJ2-7; D remains ambiguous. Trimming removed 4 bases at V and 4 bases at J, with 11 bases between. Looked up from germline, CDR1 is MDHEN and CDR2 is SYDVKM. The CDR3 is made up of 13 amino acids. CDR3 nucleotides: TGTGCCAGCAGTTCCAACGGACGGTACGAGCAGTACTTC. Translation gives CASSSNGRYEQYF.

This clonotype occurred a few times. The genes are TRBV12-3 or TRBV12-4 and TRBJ2-6, with no clear D. V was clipped by 6 bases and J by 2 bases, with 5 bases between them. The CDR3 covers 13 residues. CDR3 bases: TGTGCCAGCAGAATGGCTGGGGCCAACGTCCTGACTTTC. Its translation: CASRMAGANVLTF.

This clonotype turned up a few times. This chain joins TRBV6-5 and TRBJ2-3; 10 bases are a match to TRBD2. J lost 6 bases, V lost 8 bases, and 8 bases had no gene match. CDR3 length equals 14 residues. Germline CDR1 is MNHEY and CDR2 is SVGAGI. The CDR3 loop reads CASGTSDTVDTQYF. CDR3 DNA sequence: TGTGCCAGCGGGACTAGCGATACGGTGGATACGCAGTATTTT.

The chain employs TRBV12-3 or TRBV12-4 and TRBJ1-2, with a possible D match to TRBD1 (5 bases). This CDR3 has 12 residues. With 7 bases removed from V and 8 bases from J, the gap between germline ends came to 14 bases. The CDR3 here is CASTSGPGGYTF. CDR3 coding DNA: TGTGCCAGCACCTCGGGACCGGGCGGCTACACCTTC.

Only a few counts were recorded for this clonotype. The chain recombines TRBV7-2 with TRBJ1-6; D is unclear. The CDR3 loop spans 17 amino acids. The ends were cut back, 1 base at V and 4 bases at J, with 14 bases in the middle. The germline gives CDR1 SGHTA, CDR2 FQGNSA. The CDR3 DNA sequence: TGTGCCAGCAGCTTAGGGGGAGGAGGGCATTATAATTCACCCCTCCACTTT. Translating gives CASSLGGGGHYNSPLHF. The full variable domain, rest sourced from reference TRBV7-2 and TRBJ1-6, is GAGVSQSPSNKVTEKGKDVELRCDPISGHTALYWYRQSLGQGLEFLIYFQGNSAPDKSGLPSDRFSAERTGGSVSTLTIQRTQQEDSAVYLCASSLGGGGHYNSPLHFGNGTRLTVT.

As to this clonotype: The junction differs from germline at one of its ends, possibly a read error. The V call is TRBV5-1, the J call TRBJ1-5; 9 nucleotides match TRBD1. In germline, CDR1 is SGHRS, CDR2 YFSETQ. CDR3 length equals 16 residues. CDR3 in DNA: TGCGCCGGCAGCTTGGGACAGGGCTCAGGAGATCAGCCCCAGCATTTT. Its translation: CAGSLGQGSGDQPQHF.